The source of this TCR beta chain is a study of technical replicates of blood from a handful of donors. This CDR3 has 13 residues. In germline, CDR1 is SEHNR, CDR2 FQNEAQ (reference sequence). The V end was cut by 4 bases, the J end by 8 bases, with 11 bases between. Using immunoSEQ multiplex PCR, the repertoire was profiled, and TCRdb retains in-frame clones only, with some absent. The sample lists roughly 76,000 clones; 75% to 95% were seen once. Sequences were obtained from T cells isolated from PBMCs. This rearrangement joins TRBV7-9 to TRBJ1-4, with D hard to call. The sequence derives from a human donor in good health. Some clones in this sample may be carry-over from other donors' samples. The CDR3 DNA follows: TGTGCCAGCAGCTGGATGCGGGGAGAAAAACTGTTTTTT. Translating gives CASSWMRGEKLFF.